The next 26 T cell receptor beta chains were all read from a single sample in a study of a mutant IDH1 vaccine in newly diagnosed glioma. Noted time point: baseline, week 1 (first vaccination visit). The treatment here: pre-vaccination baseline after standard-of-care therapy. Here immunoSEQ multiplex PCR was the method, and the copy in TCRdb shows in-frame clones only, minus some. The data show approximately 52,000 clones, about 80% seen once. The input for sequencing was PBMCs, taken from a glioma patient treated with radiotherapy, temozolomide or both. Receptors originate from a woman between 35 and 50 years old with glioma.

The V and J genes are TRBV7-2 and TRBJ1-2; the D gene is possibly TRBD1 (6 bases). V was pared by 1 base and J by 1 base, with 13 bases between. The CDR3 length is 16 residues. Germline V CDR1 and CDR2: SGHTA, FQGNSA. CDR3 DNA sequence: TGTGCCAGCAGCTTAGATTTGGGGGCGGGTAACTATGGCTACACCTTC. The encoded protein is CASSLDLGAGNYGYTF.

V gene TRBV5-1 combines with J gene TRBJ2-1; 8 bases align to TRBD2. CDR1 is SGHRS, CDR2 YFSETQ, per germline. With 4 bases clipped from V and 6 bases from J, the junction kept 9 bases outside the gene matches. The CDR3 has 15 residues. The chain's CDR3 is CASSAYGGGFNEQFF. CDR3 DNA: TGCGCCAGCAGCGCCTACGGGGGGGGATTCAATGAGCAGTTCTTC.

The V gene is TRBV5-6, the J gene TRBJ1-1, with D perhaps TRBD1 (6 bases). CDR3 length: 15 residues. The V end lost 5 bases, the J end lost 1 base, and 15 bases lay between the germline ends. CDR1 SGHDT and CDR2 YYEEEE come from the germline V gene. Here the CDR3 DNA reads TGTGCCAGCAGTTACCCGGGGGCTCGGAACACTGAAGCTTTCTTT. The encoded protein is CASSYPGARNTEAFF.

This chain joins TRBV19 and TRBJ1-1, with D perhaps TRBD1 (5 bases). The germline V gene encodes CDR1 LNHDA and CDR2 SQIVND (reference sequence). CDR3 length equals 16 residues. V lost 5 bases and J 11 bases, leaving 27 bases between the germline ends. The CDR3 region is CASSPTGIDLRTAAFF. CDR3 DNA: TGTGCCAGTAGTCCTACAGGAATCGACTTGCGGACCGCGGCTTTCTTT. Complete variable domain (other parts from reference TRBV19 and TRBJ1-1): DGGITQSPKYLFRKEGQNVTLSCEQNLNHDAMYWYRQDPGQGLRLIYYSQIVNDFQKGDIAEGYSVSREKKESFPLTVTSAQKNPTAFYLCASSPTGIDLRTAAFFGQGTRLTVV.

V and J are TRBV5-4 and TRBJ1-1; 8 nucleotides agree with TRBD1. This CDR3 has 15 residues. Germline CDR1 SGHNT, CDR2 YYREEE (reference sequence). The ends lost 6 bases at V and 4 bases at J; junction bases unmatched: 11. The CDR3 DNA follows: TGTGCCAGCATGCCGCGACAGGGGAGGGGCACTGAAGCTTTCTTT. Translating it yields CASMPRQGRGTEAFF.

This clone was recorded a few times. The genes are TRBV7-2 and TRBJ1-1, with TRBD1 as a possible D gene (6 bases). Trimming cost V 1 base and J 5 bases, with 11 bases left between them. This CDR3 is built from 14 residues. Germline assignment: CDR1 SGHTA and CDR2 FQGNSA. CDR3 amino acids: CASSLDNRGTEAFF. CDR3 DNA sequence: TGTGCCAGCAGCTTAGACAATAGGGGGACTGAAGCTTTCTTT.

This clone was counted only a few times. This chain links TRBV11-3 with TRBJ1-1, with 7 bases lining up with TRBD1. The CDR3 runs to 15 residues. CDR1 SGHNT and CDR2 YENEEA come from the germline V gene. V shed 1 base, J shed 1 base, and the junction held 3 bases outside the gene matches. CDR3 in amino acids: CASSLVGTANTEAFF. CDR3 sequence (DNA): TGTGCCAGCAGCTTAGTTGGGACAGCGAACACTGAAGCTTTCTTT.

The chain is built from TRBV29-1 and TRBJ2-7; no reliable D call. The V gene's germline CDR1 is SQVTM and CDR2 ANQGSEA. Trimming pared 3 bases from V and 2 bases from J, leaving 5 bases between. This CDR3 has 11 residues. The chain's CDR3 is CSVEGTYEQYF. The CDR3 DNA is TGCAGCGTTGAGGGGACCTACGAGCAGTACTTC.

The chain carries TRBV7-6 and TRBJ1-1, with D unclear. The germline V gene encodes CDR1 SGHVS and CDR2 FNYEAQ. The length of the CDR3 is 13 residues. Trimming took 1 base from V and 5 from J, leaving 8 bases between them. CDR3 in amino acids: CASSLGVETEAFF. Written as DNA, the CDR3 is TGTGCCAGCAGCTTAGGGGTTGAAACTGAAGCTTTCTTT.

The chain employs TRBV5-1 and TRBJ2-7; D may be TRBD1 (5 bases). The CDR3 has 14 amino acids. V was cut by 5 bases and J by 4 bases, with 16 bases left in between. CDR1 SGHRS and CDR2 YFSETQ come from the germline V gene. The CDR3 sequence: CASRSTENRYEQYF. CDR3 nucleotide sequence: TGCGCCAGCAGATCGACAGAAAATCGGTACGAGCAGTACTTC.

The CDR3 DNA sequence: TGTGCCAGCAGTAGGGGGGCAACGTACTACGAGCAGTACTTC. It yields the protein CASSRGATYYEQYF. The chain is built from TRBV27 and TRBJ2-7; TRBD1 or TRBD2 may be the D gene (6 bases each). CDR3 length equals 14 residues. Looked up from germline, CDR1 is MNHEY and CDR2 is SMNVEV (reference sequence). V gave up 5 bases and J gave up 3 bases, with 14 bases separating them.

The chain is built from TRBV7-8 and TRBJ1-1; 8 bases line up with TRBD1. The CDR3 consists of 16 residues. Germline assignment: CDR1 SGHVS and CDR2 FQNEAQ. The V and J ends lost 2 bases and 0 bases, in that order; junction bases with no gene match: 5. Here the CDR3 DNA reads TGTGCCAGCAGCTTAAGGGACAGGCAACTGAACACTGAAGCTTTCTTT. Translation: CASSLRDRQLNTEAFF.

V gene TRBV5-5 combines with J gene TRBJ1-2; 7 bases align to TRBD1. Germline CDR1 SGHKS, CDR2 YYEKEE (reference sequence). V dropped 4 bases and J dropped 1; count of bases not matched to a gene: 7. CDR3 length: 15 residues. The CDR3 DNA sequence: TGTGCCAGCAGCCCGACGACAGGGTTTAACTATGGCTACACCTTC. Amino acid sequence: CASSPTTGFNYGYTF.

Here the CDR3 DNA reads TGCGCCAGCAGCCAATACCTTCCAGGGGGCATCGGTGAAAAACTGTTTTTT. This translates into CASSQYLPGGIGEKLFF. The chain employs TRBV4-3 and TRBJ1-4, with TRBD1 matching 8 bases. Germline trimming cut 2 bases from V and 7 bases from J; bases unmatched to any gene: 12. Germline CDR1 LGHNA, CDR2 YSLEER. The CDR3 has 17 amino acids.

V and J are TRBV5-4 and TRBJ2-3, with 7 positions matching TRBD2. Losses at the gene ends were 4 bases for V and 8 bases for J; bases not matched to a gene: 7. The CDR3 is 13 residues long. Germline assignment: CDR1 SGHNT and CDR2 YYREEE (reference sequence). CDR3 DNA: TGTGCCAGCAGCCCCACCCGGGGGGTTACGCAGTATTTT. The encoded protein is CASSPTRGVTQYF.

In this sample, this clone turned up once. The V and J genes are TRBV7-2 and TRBJ1-2, with D possibly being TRBD1 (5 bases). The CDR3 totals 15 residues. The V end was cut by 0 bases, the J end by 10 bases, with 18 bases between. Germline V gene data show CDR1 as SGHTA and CDR2 as FQGNSA. CDR3 protein: CASSLAPFQGPIYTF. In nucleotides, the CDR3 is TGTGCCAGCAGCTTAGCCCCCTTCCAGGGCCCGATCTACACCTTC.

The J gene is TRBJ1-5, the V gene TRBV6-5; no clear D gene. Germline V gives CDR1 MNHEY, CDR2 SVGAGI. Trimming removed 2 bases at V and 5 bases at J, with 7 bases between. This CDR3 spans 13 amino acids. CDR3 sequence: CASSYGWDQPQHF. CDR3 coding DNA: TGTGCCAGCAGTTACGGCTGGGATCAGCCCCAGCATTTT.

This rearrangement joins TRBV4-1 to TRBJ1-1; D is possibly TRBD1 (6 bases). CDR3 length equals 16 residues. The germline V gene has CDR1 MGHRA and CDR2 YSYEKL. V was cut by 3 bases and J by 11 bases, with 25 bases left in between. CDR3 in amino acids: CASSQTAGHRGFSAFF. DNA for the CDR3: TGCGCCAGCAGCCAGACGGCGGGACACCGGGGGTTTTCGGCTTTCTTT.

This clone has just a few counts. The V and J genes are TRBV18 and TRBJ1-2, with 7 bases lining up with TRBD1. Germline trimming cut 5 bases from V and 2 bases from J; bases unmatched to any gene: 2. The CDR3 spans 13 residues. In germline, CDR1 is KGHSH, CDR2 LQKENI. The CDR3 sequence: CASSMDRNYGYTF. CDR3 nucleotides: TGTGCCAGCTCAATGGACAGGAACTATGGCTACACCTTC.

This clone was counted a single time. The rearrangement links TRBV4-1 to TRBJ1-6; no clear D gene. Trimming shortened V by 6 bases and J by 10 bases, and 10 bases separated the two germline ends. The CDR3 contains 12 residues. CDR1 MGHRA and CDR2 YSYEKL come from the germline V gene. The CDR3 loop is CASSPLGSPLHF. DNA for the CDR3: TGCGCCAGCAGTCCCCTTGGGTCACCCCTCCACTTT.

V gene TRBV5-4 combines with J gene TRBJ1-1; no firm D call. V was trimmed by 1 base and J by 4 bases, leaving 8 bases between them. Germline V gene lookup returns CDR1 SGHNT and CDR2 YYREEE (reference sequence). There are 13 residues in the CDR3. The CDR3 sequence is CASSLSTGTEAFF. The CDR3 DNA sequence: TGTGCCAGCAGCTTGTCGACGGGCACTGAAGCTTTCTTT.

The chain links TRBV15 to TRBJ1-2, with D possibly TRBD1 on 5 matching bases. The CDR3 loop spans 14 amino acids. The germline V gene encodes CDR1 LNHNV and CDR2 YYDKDF (reference sequence). V shed 4 bases and J shed 1 base, with 10 bases lying between them. This chain's CDR3 is CATSKGFDNYGYTF. The CDR3 bases are TGTGCCACCAGCAAGGGGTTCGATAACTATGGCTACACCTTC.

V gene TRBV5-1 combines with J gene TRBJ2-1; a weak D match, TRBD2 (7 bases). Per the germline V gene, CDR1 is SGHRS and CDR2 is YFSETQ. The V gene lost 1 base and the J gene lost 10 bases, with 18 bases spanning the gap. The CDR3 is 15 residues long. In DNA form, the CDR3 reads TGCGCCAGCAGCTTGAGTGGGGGGGCCTTCAGGGAGCAGTTCTTC. Encoded protein: CASSLSGGAFREQFF.

Note on this clone: Distinct nucleotide sequences in the sample also encode this CDR3. The chain combines TRBV5-4 with TRBJ2-3, with D possibly being TRBD1 or TRBD2 (6 bases each). The V gene lost 0 bases and the J gene lost 1 base, with 9 bases spanning the gap. The CDR3 is made up of 15 amino acids. Germline CDR1 is SGHNT and CDR2 is YYREEE (reference sequence). The CDR3, as DNA: TGTGCCAGCAGCTTGGGGGGGGCCGGCACAGATACGCAGTATTTT. Protein: CASSLGGAGTDTQYF.

The V gene is TRBV7-2, the J gene TRBJ1-5, with 7 bases identical to TRBD1. The CDR3 is 13 amino acids. V dropped 2 bases and J dropped 5; count of bases not matched to a gene: 0. Germline V gene data show CDR1 as SGHTA and CDR2 as FQGNSA. The DNA for the CDR3 is TGTGCCAGCAGCTTACAGGGGGATCAGCCCCAGCATTTT. This encodes CASSLQGDQPQHF.

The chain couples TRBV6-5 to TRBJ2-5, with 13 bases aligning to TRBD2. This CDR3 region has 14 residues. Unmatched junction bases numbered 6, after V lost 7 bases and J lost 7 bases. CDR1 MNHEY and CDR2 SVGAGI come from the germline V gene. CDR3 sequence: CASTTSGGRATQYF. CDR3 nucleotide sequence: TGTGCCAGCACGACTAGCGGGGGGCGAGCGACCCAGTACTTC.